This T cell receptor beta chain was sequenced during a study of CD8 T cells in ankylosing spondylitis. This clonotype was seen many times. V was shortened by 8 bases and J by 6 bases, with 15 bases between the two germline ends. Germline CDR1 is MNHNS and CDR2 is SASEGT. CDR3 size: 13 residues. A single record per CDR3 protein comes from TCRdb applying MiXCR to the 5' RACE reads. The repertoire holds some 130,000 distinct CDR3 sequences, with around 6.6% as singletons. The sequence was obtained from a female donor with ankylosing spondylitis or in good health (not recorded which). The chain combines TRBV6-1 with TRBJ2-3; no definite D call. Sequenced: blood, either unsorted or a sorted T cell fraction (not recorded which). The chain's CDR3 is CASQWVLADTQYF. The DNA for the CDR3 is TGTGCCAGCCAGTGGGTGCTCGCGGATACGCAGTATTTT.